This entry is about one T cell receptor (beta chain). The source of the sample is a study of CD8 T cells in Susac syndrome. Losses at the gene ends were 7 bases for V and 2 bases for J; bases not matched to a gene: 8. This CDR3 has 14 amino acids. Germline V gene lookup returns CDR1 SNHLY and CDR2 FYNNEI. Reverse transcription used roughly 0.5 to 1 ug RNA and random hexamers. A single record per CDR3 protein comes from TCRdb applying MiXCR to the immunoSEQ multiplex PCR reads. The repertoire holds 160,000 or so distinct CDR3 sequences, with roughly 95% as singletons. From blood CD8+ and CD4+ T cells, TCR beta sequences were generated.

The chain has TRBV2 and TRBJ2-7, with TRBD2 matching 7 bases. The receptor was derived from a human donor with multiple sclerosis. Sequencing used CD8+ T cells from PBMCs. The CDR3: CASMGLAETYEQYF. DNA for the CDR3: TGTGCCAGCATGGGCCTAGCGGAAACCTACGAGCAGTACTTC.